Sequencing of this T cell receptor (beta chain) was carried out in a study of blood T cell repertoires in COVID-19. In the study overall: COVID-19 samples collected from the United States, Italy and Spain covered acute and convalescent phases. The cDNA or gDNA used as material had been derived from T cells, B-cell-depleted T cells, or PBMCs.

This clone was counted many times. The assay was immunoSEQ multiplex PCR, and TCRdb's table has in-frame clones only and misses some. Of around 180,000 clones in the sample, roughly 70% are singletons; the top ten hold about 3%. The receptor comes from a woman older than 75 with acute or convalescent COVID-19. The sample was peripheral blood.

CDR3 bases: TGTGCCAGCAGTTCCGGACAGGTTGGGGCAGATACGCAGTATTTT. Residues: CASSSGQVGADTQYF. The chain uses TRBV27 and TRBJ2-3, with 7 bases lining up with TRBD1. With 4 bases clipped from V and 4 bases from J, the junction kept 8 bases outside the gene matches. Germline V gives CDR1 MNHEY, CDR2 SMNVEV (reference sequence). The CDR3 runs to 15 residues.